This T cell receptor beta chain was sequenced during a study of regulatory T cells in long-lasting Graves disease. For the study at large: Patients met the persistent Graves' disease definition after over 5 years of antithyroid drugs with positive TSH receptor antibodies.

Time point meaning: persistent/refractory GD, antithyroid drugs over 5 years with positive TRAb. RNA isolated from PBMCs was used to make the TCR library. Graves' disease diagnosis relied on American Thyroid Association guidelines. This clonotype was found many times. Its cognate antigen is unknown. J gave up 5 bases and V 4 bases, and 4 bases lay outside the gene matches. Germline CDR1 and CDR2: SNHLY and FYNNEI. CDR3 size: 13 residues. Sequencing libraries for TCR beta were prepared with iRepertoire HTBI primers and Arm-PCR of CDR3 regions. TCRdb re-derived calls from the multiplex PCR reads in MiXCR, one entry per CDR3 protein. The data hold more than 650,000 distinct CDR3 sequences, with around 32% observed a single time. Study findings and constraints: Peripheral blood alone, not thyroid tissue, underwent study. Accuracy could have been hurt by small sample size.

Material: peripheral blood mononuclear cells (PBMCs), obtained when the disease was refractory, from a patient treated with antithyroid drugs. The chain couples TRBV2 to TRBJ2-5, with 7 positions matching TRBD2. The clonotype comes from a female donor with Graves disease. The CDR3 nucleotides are TGTGCCAGCAGTGGGGCGGGAGCGGAGACCCAGTACTTC. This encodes CASSGAGAETQYF.